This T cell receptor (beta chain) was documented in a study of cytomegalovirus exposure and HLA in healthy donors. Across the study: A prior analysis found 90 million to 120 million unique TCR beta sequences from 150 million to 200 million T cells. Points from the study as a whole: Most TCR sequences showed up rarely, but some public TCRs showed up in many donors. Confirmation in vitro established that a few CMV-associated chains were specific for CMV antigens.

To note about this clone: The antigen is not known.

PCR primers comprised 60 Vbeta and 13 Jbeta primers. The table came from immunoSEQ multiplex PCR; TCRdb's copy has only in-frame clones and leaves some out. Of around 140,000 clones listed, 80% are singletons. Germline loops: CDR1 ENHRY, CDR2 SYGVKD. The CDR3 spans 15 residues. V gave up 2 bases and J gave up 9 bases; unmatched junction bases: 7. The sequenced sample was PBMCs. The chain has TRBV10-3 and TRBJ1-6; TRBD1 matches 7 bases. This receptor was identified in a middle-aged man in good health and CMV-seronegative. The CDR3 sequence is CAISELGQAGSPLHF. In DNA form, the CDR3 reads TGTGCCATCAGTGAGCTTGGACAGGCCGGTTCACCCCTCCACTTT.